This paragraph reports one T cell receptor beta chain. Clones were read by immunoSEQ multiplex PCR, and TCRdb kept only the in-frame ones, dropping some. The sample holds under 500,000 clones; approximately 90% are singletons and the top ten take about 2.1%. The data are from a study of blood T cell repertoires in COVID-19. This CDR3 contains 15 residues. Unmatched junction bases numbered 12, after V lost 9 bases and J lost 5 bases. Germline CDR1 MNHEY, CDR2 SVGAGI. The chain carries TRBV6-5 and TRBJ2-3; 9 bases are shared with TRBD1. The clonotype was recovered from a woman younger than 35 with acute COVID-19. Sequencing input: PBMCs or T cells enriched from blood (not recorded which). CDR3 residues: CARTPGQGIRDTQYF. CDR3 in DNA: TGTGCCAGGACTCCGGGACAGGGCATAAGAGATACGCAGTATTTT.